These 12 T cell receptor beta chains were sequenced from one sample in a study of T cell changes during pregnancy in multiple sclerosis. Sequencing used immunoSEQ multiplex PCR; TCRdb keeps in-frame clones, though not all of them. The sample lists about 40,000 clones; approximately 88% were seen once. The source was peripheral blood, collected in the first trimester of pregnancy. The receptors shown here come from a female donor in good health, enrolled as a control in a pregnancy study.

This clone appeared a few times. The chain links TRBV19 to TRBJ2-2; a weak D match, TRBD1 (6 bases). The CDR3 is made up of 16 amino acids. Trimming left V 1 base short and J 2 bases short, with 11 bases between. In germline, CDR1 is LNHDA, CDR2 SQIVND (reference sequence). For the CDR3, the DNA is TGTGCCAGTAGTATAGCCGGGACAACAAACACCGGGGAGCTGTTTTTT. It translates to CASSIAGTTNTGELFF.

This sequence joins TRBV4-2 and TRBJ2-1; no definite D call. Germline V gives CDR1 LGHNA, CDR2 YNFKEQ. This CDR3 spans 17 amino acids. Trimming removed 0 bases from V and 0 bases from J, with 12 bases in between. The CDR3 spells CASSQEGPKSSYNEQFF. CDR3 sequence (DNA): TGTGCCAGCAGCCAAGAGGGCCCTAAGAGCTCCTACAATGAGCAGTTCTTC.

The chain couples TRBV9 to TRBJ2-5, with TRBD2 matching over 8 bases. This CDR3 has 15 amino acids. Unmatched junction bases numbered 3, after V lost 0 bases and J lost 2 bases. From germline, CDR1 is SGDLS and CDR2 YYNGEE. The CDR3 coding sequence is TGTGCCAGCAGCGTAGAATCTAGCGGGCAAGAGACCCAGTACTTC. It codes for CASSVESSGQETQYF.

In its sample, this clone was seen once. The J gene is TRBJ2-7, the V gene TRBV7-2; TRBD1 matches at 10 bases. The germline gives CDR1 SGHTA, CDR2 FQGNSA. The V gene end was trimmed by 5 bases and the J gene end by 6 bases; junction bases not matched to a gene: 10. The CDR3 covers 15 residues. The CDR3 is CASSPADRGRLEQYF. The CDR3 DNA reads TGTGCCAGCAGCCCCGCCGACAGGGGGCGTCTCGAGCAGTACTTC.

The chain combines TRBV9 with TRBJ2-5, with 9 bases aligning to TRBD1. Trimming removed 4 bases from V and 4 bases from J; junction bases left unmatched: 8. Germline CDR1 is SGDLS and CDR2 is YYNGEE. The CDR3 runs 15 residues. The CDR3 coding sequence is TGTGCCAGCAGCCGGACAGGGGCCTTTGGAGAGACCCAGTACTTC. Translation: CASSRTGAFGETQYF. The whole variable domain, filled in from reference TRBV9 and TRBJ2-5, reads DSGVTQTPKHLITATGQRVTLRCSPRSGDLSVYWYQQSLDQGLQFLIQYYNGEERAKGNILERFSAQQFPDLHSELNLSSLELGDSALYFCASSRTGAFGETQYFGPGTRLLVL.

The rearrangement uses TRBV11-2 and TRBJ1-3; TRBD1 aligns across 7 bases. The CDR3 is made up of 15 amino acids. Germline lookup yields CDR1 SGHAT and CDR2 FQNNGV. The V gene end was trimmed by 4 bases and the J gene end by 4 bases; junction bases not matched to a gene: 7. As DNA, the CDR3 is TGTGCCAGCAGCTCCCAGACAGGGTGGGGAAACACCATATATTTT. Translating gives CASSSQTGWGNTIYF.

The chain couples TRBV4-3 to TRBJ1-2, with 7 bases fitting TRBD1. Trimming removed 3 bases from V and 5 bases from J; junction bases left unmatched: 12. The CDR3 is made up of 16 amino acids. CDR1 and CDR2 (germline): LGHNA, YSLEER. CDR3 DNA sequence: TGCGCCAGCAGCCAGGCAACCGGGACAGCGCTTTATGGCTACACCTTC. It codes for CASSQATGTALYGYTF.

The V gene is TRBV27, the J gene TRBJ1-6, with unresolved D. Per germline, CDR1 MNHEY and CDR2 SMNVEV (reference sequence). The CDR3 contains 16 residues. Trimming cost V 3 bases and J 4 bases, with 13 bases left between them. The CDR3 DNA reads TGTGCCAGCAGTTTTTCTGCCGGGGTTTATAATTCACCCCTCCACTTT. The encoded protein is CASSFSAGVYNSPLHF.

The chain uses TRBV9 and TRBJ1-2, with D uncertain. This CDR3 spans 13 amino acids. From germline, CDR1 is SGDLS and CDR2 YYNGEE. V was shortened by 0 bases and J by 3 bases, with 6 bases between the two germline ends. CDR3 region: CASSVAGHYGYTF. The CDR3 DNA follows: TGTGCCAGCAGCGTAGCAGGTCACTATGGCTACACCTTC.

CDR3 residues: CASSLRGGTQETQYF. CDR3 nucleotide sequence: TGTGCCAGCAGTTTAAGGGGAGGGACCCAAGAGACCCAGTACTTC. This chain joins TRBV28 and TRBJ2-5; 7 bases are a match to TRBD2. The length of the CDR3 is 15 residues. J was trimmed by 1 base and V by 2 bases; bases with no gene match: 4. CDR1 is MDHEN and CDR2 is SYDVKM in the germline V gene.

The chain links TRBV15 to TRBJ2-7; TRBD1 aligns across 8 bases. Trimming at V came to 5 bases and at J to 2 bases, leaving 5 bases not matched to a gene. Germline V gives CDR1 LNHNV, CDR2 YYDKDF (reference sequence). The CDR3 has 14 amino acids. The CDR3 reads CATSEDRVTYEQYF. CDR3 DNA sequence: TGTGCCACCAGCGAGGACAGGGTCACCTACGAGCAGTACTTC.

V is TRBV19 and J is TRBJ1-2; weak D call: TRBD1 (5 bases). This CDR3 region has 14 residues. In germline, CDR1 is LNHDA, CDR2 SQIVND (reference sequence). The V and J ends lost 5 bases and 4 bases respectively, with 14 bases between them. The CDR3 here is CASSLSSQAYGYTF. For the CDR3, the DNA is TGTGCCAGTAGTTTATCGTCACAGGCCTATGGCTACACCTTC.